These 14 T cell receptor beta chains share one sample of origin, sequenced in a study of cytomegalovirus exposure and HLA in healthy donors. The PCR employed 60 Vbeta primers together with 13 Jbeta primers. Libraries were prepared by immunoSEQ multiplex PCR; TCRdb keeps only in-frame clonotypes and omits some of them. The sample consists of 150,000 to 200,000 clones, about 85% of them appearing once. Material: PBMCs. These TCRs come from a middle-aged man in good health and CMV-seronegative.

The V and J genes are TRBV5-1 and TRBJ1-6, with D maybe TRBD1 (5 bases). Trimming took off 0 bases at V and 10 bases at J, with 11 bases between the two ends. Germline CDR1 is SGHRS and CDR2 is YFSETQ. The CDR3 covers 14 residues. The CDR3 DNA reads as TGCGCCAGCAGCTTGGGCCAGGGCGAATCACCCCTCCACTTT. Residues: CASSLGQGESPLHF. Variable domain in full (rest from reference TRBV5-1 and TRBJ1-6): KAGVTQTPRYLIKTRGQQVTLSCSPISGHRSVSWYQQTPGQGLQFLFEYFSETQRNKGNFPGRFSGRQFSNSRSEMNVSTLELGDSALYLCASSLGQGESPLHFGNGTRLTVT.

The chain couples TRBV6-1 to TRBJ1-5; a weak D match, TRBD1 (6 bases). Germline CDR1 MNHNS, CDR2 SASEGT. The CDR3 totals 13 residues. V lost 4 bases, J lost 7 bases, and 11 bases lay in between. The CDR3 loop is CASSAGAGQPQHF. The CDR3 region has the DNA TGTGCCAGCAGTGCAGGGGCAGGACAGCCCCAGCATTTT.

Turning to this clone: Compared with germline, one end of the junction differs, possibly owing to a read error. V gene TRBV10-3 combines with J gene TRBJ2-3; possibly TRBD2 for D (5 bases). CDR3 length: 13 residues. Germline CDR1 ENHRY, CDR2 SYGVKD. CDR3 protein: CAISEVGDAGRDF. CDR3 DNA sequence: TGTGCCATCAGTGAGGTGGGAGATGCGGGCCGCGATTTT.

The chain carries TRBV28 and TRBJ2-4; 10 bases match TRBD2. In germline, CDR1 is MDHEN, CDR2 SYDVKM. V shed 2 bases, J shed 7 bases, and the junction held 11 bases outside the gene matches. CDR3 length equals 17 residues. The CDR3 reads CASSLISSGGTWNIQYF. The CDR3 DNA sequence: TGTGCCAGCAGTTTAATCTCTAGCGGGGGCACTTGGAACATTCAGTACTTC.

This chain joins TRBV5-4 and TRBJ2-7; TRBD1 might be the D (6 bases). V gave up 0 bases and J gave up 3 bases, with 13 bases separating them. The germline V gene encodes CDR1 SGHNT and CDR2 YYREEE (reference sequence). The CDR3 length is 15 residues. CDR3: CASSLGQGNLYEQYF. The CDR3 region has the DNA TGTGCCAGCAGCTTGGGTCAGGGGAACCTCTACGAGCAGTACTTC. The entire variable domain, with the rest obtained from reference TRBV5-4 and TRBJ2-7, is as follows: ETGVTQSPTHLIKTRGQQVTLRCSSQSGHNTVSWYQQALGQGPQFIFQYYREEENGRGNFPPRFSGLQFPNYSSELNVNALELDDSALYLCASSLGQGNLYEQYFGPGTRLTVT.

This clone has a single count. The rearrangement uses TRBV6-1 and TRBJ1-5; 7 nucleotides line up with TRBD1. The CDR3 consists of 11 residues. The V segment lost 11 bases and the J segment 7 bases; nucleotides outside the gene matches: 5. Germline values: CDR1 MNHNS, CDR2 SASEGT. CDR3 coding DNA: TGTGCCTGTGCAGGGGGACAGCCCCAGCATTTT. This sequence encodes CACAGGQPQHF.

The genes are TRBV7-2 and TRBJ2-3; weak D call: TRBD2 (5 bases). Germline V gene sequence: CDR1 SGHTA, CDR2 FQGNSA. The V and J ends lost 0 bases and 3 bases respectively, with 10 bases between them. This CDR3 contains 15 residues. The CDR3 region is CASSLARAETDTQYF. The CDR3 coding sequence is TGTGCCAGCAGCTTAGCGAGGGCAGAGACAGATACGCAGTATTTT.

This chain connects TRBV7-9 to TRBJ1-1; a possible D gene is TRBD1 (6 bases). The CDR3 sequence is 14 residues long. Trimming cost V 3 bases and J 1 base, with 9 bases left between them. Germline-derived CDR1 and CDR2 are SEHNR and FQNEAQ (reference sequence). The CDR3 is CASSFLGGNTEAFF. For the CDR3, the DNA is TGTGCCAGCAGCTTCCTAGGGGGGAACACTGAAGCTTTCTTT.

The genes are TRBV4-3 and TRBJ2-3, with 8 bases aligning to TRBD1. The germline CDR1 and CDR2 sequences are LGHNA and YSLEER. V lost 1 base, J lost 6 bases, and 9 bases stayed unmatched. This CDR3 region has 16 residues. The CDR3 region is CASSQGGTGGTDTQYF. In nucleotides, the CDR3 is TGCGCCAGCAGCCAAGGGGGAACAGGGGGGACGGATACGCAGTATTTT.

The genes are TRBV18 and TRBJ2-1, with D perhaps matching TRBD1 (5 bases). The CDR3 consists of 15 residues. The V end was cut by 4 bases, the J end by 10 bases, with 20 bases between. CDR1 and CDR2 from the germline V gene are KGHSH and LQKENI. The CDR3 protein is CASSRARVSPKEQFF. The CDR3, as DNA: TGTGCCAGCTCACGAGCCAGGGTATCCCCCAAGGAGCAGTTCTTC.

The chain links TRBV5-8 to TRBJ1-1; D is ambiguous. V shed 2 bases and J shed 5 bases, with 10 bases lying between them. This CDR3 spans 13 amino acids. The germline gives CDR1 SGHTS, CDR2 YDEGEE. For the CDR3, the DNA is TGTGCCAGCAGCTTTAGAATGCGAACTGAAGCTTTCTTT. Its protein product is CASSFRMRTEAFF.

The chain links TRBV18 to TRBJ2-3; D is possibly TRBD2 (5 bases). V was pared by 6 bases and J by 1 base, with 14 bases between. The germline V gene encodes CDR1 KGHSH and CDR2 LQKENI. CDR3 length: 15 amino acids. Here the CDR3 DNA reads TGTGCCAGCTCTCAAAATAACGGGGGCACAGATACGCAGTATTTT. Its protein product is CASSQNNGGTDTQYF.

The chain is built from TRBV6-4 and TRBJ2-1, with 9 bases aligning to TRBD1. V lost 6 bases to trimming and J lost 8 bases; unmatched junction nucleotides: 5. The CDR3 covers 13 residues. Germline assignment: CDR1 MRHNA and CDR2 SNTAGT. This CDR3 reads CASSSGQGHEQFF. In DNA, the CDR3 is TGTGCCAGCAGCTCAGGACAGGGGCATGAGCAGTTCTTC.

This chain connects TRBV25-1 to TRBJ2-2; D possibly corresponds to TRBD1 (5 bases). There are 14 residues in the CDR3. V was clipped by 4 bases and J by 3 bases, with 9 bases between them. Germline lookup yields CDR1 MGHDK and CDR2 SYGVNS. The CDR3, as DNA: TGTGCCAGCAGTGGCCGACAGTACACCGGGGAGCTGTTTTTT. Translated, it gives CASSGRQYTGELFF.